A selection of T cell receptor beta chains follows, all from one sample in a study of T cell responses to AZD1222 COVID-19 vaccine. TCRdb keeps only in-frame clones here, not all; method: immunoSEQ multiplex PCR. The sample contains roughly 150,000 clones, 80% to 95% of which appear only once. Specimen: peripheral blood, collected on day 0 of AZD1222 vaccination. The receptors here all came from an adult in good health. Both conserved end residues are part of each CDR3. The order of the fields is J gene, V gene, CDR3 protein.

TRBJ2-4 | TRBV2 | CASSETREAKNIQYF
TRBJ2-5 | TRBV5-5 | CASSSQGGGETQYF
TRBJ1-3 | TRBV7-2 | CASSLNRISGNTIYF
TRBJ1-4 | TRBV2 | CASSGRQGRNEKLFF
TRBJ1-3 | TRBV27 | CASSPGRGSGNTIYF
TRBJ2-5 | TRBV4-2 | CASGLAGVETQYF
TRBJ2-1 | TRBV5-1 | CASSLWTSGRAIYNEQFF
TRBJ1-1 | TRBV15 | CATSSRDSYLIPFF
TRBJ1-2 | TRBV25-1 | CASSGRIGDGYTF
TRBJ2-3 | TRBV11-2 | CASTGPHGTGYTDTQYF
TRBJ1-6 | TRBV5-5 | CASSFRVSESPLHF
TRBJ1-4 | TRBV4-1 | CASSRNGQATNEKLFF
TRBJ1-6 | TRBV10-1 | CASSESGVSPLHF
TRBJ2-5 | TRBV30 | CAWSGFEETQYF